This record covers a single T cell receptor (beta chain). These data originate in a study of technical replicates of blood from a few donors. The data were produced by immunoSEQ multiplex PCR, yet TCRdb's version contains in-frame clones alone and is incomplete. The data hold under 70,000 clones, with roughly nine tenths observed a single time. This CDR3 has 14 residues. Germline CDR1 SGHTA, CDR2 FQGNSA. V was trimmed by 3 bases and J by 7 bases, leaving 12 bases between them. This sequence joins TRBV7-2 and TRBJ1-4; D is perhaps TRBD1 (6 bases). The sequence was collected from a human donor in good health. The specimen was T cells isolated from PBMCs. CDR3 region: CASSLPGEGEKLFF. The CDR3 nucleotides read TGTGCCAGCAGCTTGCCAGGGGAGGGTGAAAAACTGTTTTTT.